The TCR beta chain described here comes from a study of vaccination and CD4 T cells after COVID-19. Trimming pared 5 bases from V and 5 bases from J, leaving 12 bases between. This CDR3 comprises 13 residues. In germline, CDR1 is SGHTA, CDR2 FQGTGA. The Oncomine TCR Beta short-read assay was applied to DNA of cultured CD4+ T cells. TCRdb re-called the PCR reads through MiXCR, storing one row per CDR3 protein. The table has 10,000 to 15,000 distinct CDR3 sequences, around 40% seen once; the top ten hold roughly a quarter. Described treatment: roughly 11-day PBMC culture with coronavirus spike peptide pools or control peptides (ViraFEST assay). Details on this clonotype: The target antigen is unknown.

Sequenced input: cultured CD4+ T cells from blood. The chain employs TRBV7-3 and TRBJ2-5; possibly TRBD2 for D (6 bases). The TCR sequence derives from a human donor with COVID-19. CDR3 coding DNA: TGTGCCAGCAGCCCTTATGGGGGGGAGACCCAGTACTTC. This translates into CASSPYGGETQYF. The variable domain in full, completed from reference TRBV7-3 and TRBJ2-5, reads GAGVSQTPSNKVTEKGKYVELRCDPISGHTALYWYRQSLGQGPEFLIYFQGTGAADDSGLPNDRFFAVRPEGSVSTLKIQRTERGDSAVYLCASSPYGGETQYFGPGTRLLVL.